This T cell receptor (beta chain) was recovered during a study of T cells in Graves' hyperthyroidism and ophthalmopathy. Study details: Peripheral blood was obtained at initial diagnosis, preceding any treatment. Study-level findings and limits: Ophthalmopathy was model-predicted a median around 6.7 months pre-onset. From stable hyperthyroidism, ophthalmopathy was set apart by a 13 V-J model.

This CDR3 spans 14 amino acids. Germline trimming cut 2 bases from V and 3 bases from J; bases unmatched to any gene: 3. Germline assignment: CDR1 LNHNV and CDR2 YYDKDF (reference sequence). Researchers amplified the TCR beta CDR3 regions from RNA transcripts. TCR CDR3 underwent first-round RT-PCR with the HTBI primer set. TCRdb analysed the multiplex PCR reads with MiXCR anew, one entry per CDR3 protein. The sample lists 500,000 to 650,000 distinct CDR3 sequences; about 15% were seen once. In making diagnoses, clinical symptoms, serum thyroxine and TRAb, thyroid ultrasound and orbital computed tomography were all used. Details on this clonotype: Its antigen is currently unknown.

The chain uses TRBV15 and TRBJ1-2; 7 bases are shared with TRBD1. The sample taken for sequencing was blood. The clonotype comes from a woman aged 18-29 years with Graves' ophthalmopathy. DNA of the CDR3: TGTGCCACCAGCAGAAAAACAGGGGACTATGGCTACACCTTC. This translates into CATSRKTGDYGYTF.